Listed here are 4 T cell receptor beta chains from one sample, sequenced in a study of blood T cells in healthy people across ages. A J-beta primer mix and a sample-barcoded 5' primer were used in a second PCR of roughly 7 to 12 cycles. In TCRdb, the 5' RACE reads were re-called with MiXCR into one record per CDR3 protein. This sample has about 590,000 distinct CDR3 sequences; about 30% occur once, and the top ten carry 15% to 18%. Sequencing was done on a sample of blood. All receptors derive from an elderly woman in good health.

The chain uses TRBV7-2 and TRBJ2-7; 8 positions match TRBD2. Germline lookup yields CDR1 SGHTA and CDR2 FQGNSA. The CDR3 is made up of 15 amino acids. V shed 4 bases, J shed 7 bases, and the junction held 12 bases outside the gene matches. The CDR3 sequence: CASSSRAGGLGEQYF. CDR3 bases: TGTGCCAGCAGCTCACGGGCGGGAGGTCTGGGTGAGCAGTACTTC.

This clonotype has a count of ten or more. The chain is built from TRBV29-1 and TRBJ2-7; the match to TRBD1 covers 7 bases. The germline gives CDR1 SQVTM, CDR2 ANQGSEA. The CDR3 is 12 residues long. The V segment lost 4 bases and the J segment 5 bases; nucleotides outside the gene matches: 5. The CDR3 bases are TGCAGCGTTGGACACAGGGGAAACGAGCAGTACTTC. It is translated as CSVGHRGNEQYF.

The chain couples TRBV7-3 to TRBJ2-2; 11 bases agree with TRBD2. Trimming cost V 5 bases and J 8 bases; bases outside gene matches: 10. This CDR3 has 16 amino acids. The germline gives CDR1 SGHTA, CDR2 FQGTGA. CDR3 amino acids: CASSLGLAGSRGELFF. CDR3 DNA: TGTGCCAGCAGCCTCGGACTAGCGGGTTCCCGGGGGGAGCTGTTTTTT. The variable domain in full, completed from reference TRBV7-3 and TRBJ2-2, reads GAGVSQTPSNKVTEKGKYVELRCDPISGHTALYWYRQSLGQGPEFLIYFQGTGAADDSGLPNDRFFAVRPEGSVSTLKIQRTERGDSAVYLCASSLGLAGSRGELFFGEGSRLTVL.

There are many counts of this clonotype. This rearrangement joins TRBV6-5 to TRBJ1-4, with D unresolved. Trimming stripped 2 bases from V and 8 bases from J, with 6 bases between. Looked up from germline, CDR1 is MNHEY and CDR2 is SVGAGI. The CDR3 runs to 12 residues. CDR3 loop: CASSYIGEKLFF. Written as DNA, the CDR3 is TGTGCCAGCAGTTACATAGGGGAAAAACTGTTTTTT.